The 9 T cell receptor beta chains below were found in one sample sequenced in a study of cytomegalovirus exposure and HLA in healthy donors. In the PCR, 60 Vbeta and 13 Jbeta primers were used. The assay was immunoSEQ multiplex PCR, and TCRdb's table has in-frame clones only and misses some. Of tens of thousands of clones in the sample, roughly 78% were seen once. What was sequenced was PBMCs. The source is a middle-aged woman in good health and CMV-seropositive.

This clone was recorded a few times. The chain uses TRBV2 and TRBJ2-1; 8 bases fit TRBD1. With V trimmed by 3 bases and J by 6 bases, 10 bases remained unmatched. The CDR3 runs to 16 residues. CDR1 and CDR2 (germline): SNHLY, FYNNEI. The CDR3 region has the DNA TGTGCCAGCAGTGAGGGGGAGACAGGGGTTCCCAATGAGCAGTTCTTC. It is translated as CASSEGETGVPNEQFF.

This clone occurred a few times. The rearrangement uses TRBV6-1 and TRBJ1-6; perhaps TRBD1 as D (6 bases). Germline V gene sequence: CDR1 MNHNS, CDR2 SASEGT. Trimming shortened V by 5 bases and J by 12 bases, and 14 bases separated the two germline ends. The CDR3 totals 13 residues. The CDR3 protein is CASSRETGRPLHF. The CDR3 DNA reads TGTGCCAGCAGTCGCGAAACAGGGAGACCCCTCCACTTT.

The chain carries TRBV4-1 and TRBJ1-1; D possibly corresponds to TRBD1 (5 bases). Trimming took 3 bases from V and 3 from J, leaving 8 bases between them. This CDR3 spans 13 amino acids. Looked up from germline, CDR1 is MGHRA and CDR2 is YSYEKL. The CDR3 protein is CASSHPGDTEAFF. As DNA, the CDR3 is TGCGCCAGCAGCCACCCGGGGGACACTGAAGCTTTCTTT.

The gene calls are TRBV6-5 and TRBJ2-3; D possibly corresponds to TRBD2 (6 bases). Deletions cut 2 bases from V and 5 bases from J, with 8 bases between. The V gene's germline CDR1 is MNHEY and CDR2 SVGAGI. The CDR3 is 13 residues long. CDR3 sequence (DNA): TGTGCCAGCAGTTACCCGGGACTAGATACGCAGTATTTT. It is translated as CASSYPGLDTQYF.

J is TRBJ2-5 and V is TRBV12-5; 7 bases line up with TRBD2. V shed 6 bases and J 7 bases; nucleotides not matched to a gene: 14. The germline V gene has CDR1 LGHNT and CDR2 FRNRAP. This CDR3 has 15 residues. CDR3 sequence reads: CASGGISSGLLTQYF. The CDR3 DNA is TGTGCTAGTGGCGGGATCTCTAGCGGTTTGCTGACCCAGTACTTC.

This rearrangement joins TRBV5-1 to TRBJ2-1; 11 bases line up with TRBD2. V dropped 6 bases and J dropped 5; count of bases not matched to a gene: 4. Germline CDR1 reads SGHRS; CDR2 reads YFSETQ. This CDR3 has 14 residues. Written as DNA, the CDR3 is TGCGCCAGCACCGGGACTAGCGGTAACAATGAGCAGTTCTTC. Amino acid sequence: CASTGTSGNNEQFF.

The chain uses TRBV18 and TRBJ2-7, with D possibly matching TRBD1 (6 bases). The CDR3 totals 14 residues. The V end was cut by 4 bases, the J end by 0 bases, with 10 bases between. Per germline, CDR1 KGHSH and CDR2 LQKENI. In DNA form, the CDR3 reads TGTGCCAGCTCACTCTGGGACACCTCCTACGAGCAGTACTTC. Translation gives CASSLWDTSYEQYF.

The chain joins TRBV5-1 to TRBJ2-2, with D unclear. V lost 0 bases and J lost 0, with 6 bases in between. Per the germline V gene, CDR1 is SGHRS and CDR2 is YFSETQ. This CDR3 has 15 residues. This CDR3 reads CASSLEPANTGELFF. The CDR3 nucleotides are TGCGCCAGCAGCTTGGAGCCGGCGAACACCGGGGAGCTGTTTTTT.

The CDR3 nucleotides read TGCGCCAGCAGCTTGAGCGGAGGGGACAATCAGCCCCAGCATTTT. It translates to CASSLSGGDNQPQHF. The rearrangement joins TRBV5-1 to TRBJ1-5; a weak D match, TRBD1 (5 bases). The CDR3 consists of 15 residues. Germline assignment: CDR1 SGHRS and CDR2 YFSETQ. Trimming left V 1 base short and J 3 bases short, with 11 bases between.